The 3 T cell receptor beta chains listed next were all sequenced from one sample in a study of Ad26.COV2.S vaccination and SARS-CoV-2 variants. Repertoires were generated with immunoSEQ multiplex PCR, while TCRdb's copy carries only in-frame clones and drops some. The sample has more than 350,000 clones, around nine tenths seen once. Treatment denoted: roughly 20 received Ad26.COV2.S at low or high dose, single or two shots; several received placebo; per-sample allocation not given. Sampling took place 63 days after the first vaccine or placebo injection. The sample consisted of peripheral blood, taken in a trial of Ad26.COV2.S vaccine versus placebo. All receptors come from a person aged 18-65 years who received the Ad26.COV2.S COVID-19 vaccine or a placebo.

This clone was counted once. V is TRBV7-8 and J is TRBJ2-7; 8 bases agree with TRBD2. Trimming at V came to 1 base and at J to 4 bases, leaving 9 bases not matched to a gene. CDR3 length: 16 residues. Germline CDR1 SGHVS, CDR2 FQNEAQ. This CDR3 reads CASSLVRTSTKYEQYF. Written as DNA, the CDR3 is TGTGCCAGCAGCTTAGTTAGGACTAGCACAAAGTACGAGCAGTACTTC.

The chain joins TRBV6-1 to TRBJ2-1; D is tentatively TRBD1 or TRBD2 (5 bases each). Trimming took off 2 bases at V and 2 bases at J, with 10 bases between the two ends. The germline V gene encodes CDR1 MNHNS and CDR2 SASEGT. This CDR3 contains 15 residues. The CDR3 DNA follows: TGTGCCAGCAGTGAATCGTGGGGACCCTACAATGAGCAGTTCTTC. This gives the protein CASSESWGPYNEQFF.

The chain couples TRBV6-1 to TRBJ2-7; TRBD1 aligns across 8 bases. The length of the CDR3 is 15 residues. The germline V gene has CDR1 MNHNS and CDR2 SASEGT. The ends lost 1 base at V and 4 bases at J; junction bases unmatched: 6. The CDR3 coding sequence is TGTGCCAGCAGTGAAGTGCAGGACAGGGCATACGAGCAGTACTTC. As protein: CASSEVQDRAYEQYF.